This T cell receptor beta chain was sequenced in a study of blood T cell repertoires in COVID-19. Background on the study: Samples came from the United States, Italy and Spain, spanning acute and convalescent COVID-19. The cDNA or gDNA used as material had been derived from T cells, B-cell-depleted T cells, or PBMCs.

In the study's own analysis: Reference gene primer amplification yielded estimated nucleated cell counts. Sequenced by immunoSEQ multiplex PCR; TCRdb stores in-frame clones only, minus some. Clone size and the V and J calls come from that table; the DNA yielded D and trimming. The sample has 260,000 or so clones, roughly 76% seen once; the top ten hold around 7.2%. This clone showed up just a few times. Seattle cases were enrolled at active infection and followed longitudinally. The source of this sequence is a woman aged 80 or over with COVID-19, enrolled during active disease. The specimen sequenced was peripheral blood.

The CDR3 reads CAISDGQGDSYEQYF. CDR3 DNA: TGTGCCATCAGTGACGGACAGGGTGACTCCTACGAGCAGTACTTC. This chain uses TRBV10-3 with TRBJ2-7; 8 bases align to TRBD1. The CDR3 runs 15 residues. In germline, CDR1 is ENHRY, CDR2 SYGVKD. The V gene end was trimmed by 3 bases and the J gene end by 0 bases; junction bases not matched to a gene: 4.